The rows below give T cell receptor beta chains drawn from one sample of a study of T cell responses to AZD1222 COVID-19 vaccine. Clones were sequenced by immunoSEQ multiplex PCR, and TCRdb holds only the in-frame ones, with some missing. The sample includes approximately 94,000 clones, approximately 87% of them seen just once. The material was peripheral blood, obtained on day 0 of AZD1222 vaccination. The receptors originated from an adult in good health. The CDR3 runs from the conserved cysteine through the conserved F or W.

TRBV6-2/TRBV6-3 | 15 | CASSYYGKRSYEQYF
TRBV12-3/TRBV12-4 | 10 | CASSLGEQFF
TRBV6-2/TRBV6-3 | 15 | CASSYSRGWTDTQYF
TRBV28 | 15 | CASSFGTGGNQPQHF
TRBV18 | 13 | CASSSGDNQPQHF
TRBV2 | 13 | CASSLGGANEQFF
TRBV19 | 15 | CASTSGWGNTDTQYF
TRBV5-1 | 15 | CASSSLHGTGYEQYF
TRBV5-6 | 16 | CASSLVGAGVVDEQFF
TRBV2 | 14 | CASMGTAMNTEAFF